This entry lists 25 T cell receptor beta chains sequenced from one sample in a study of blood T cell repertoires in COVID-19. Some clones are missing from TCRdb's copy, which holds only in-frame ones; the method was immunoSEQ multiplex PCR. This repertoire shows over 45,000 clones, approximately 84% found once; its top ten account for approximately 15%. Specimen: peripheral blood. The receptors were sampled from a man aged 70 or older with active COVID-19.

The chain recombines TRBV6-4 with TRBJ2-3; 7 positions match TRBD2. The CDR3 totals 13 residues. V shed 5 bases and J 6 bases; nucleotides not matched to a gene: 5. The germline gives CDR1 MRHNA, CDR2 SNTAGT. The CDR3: CASSRTRSDTQYF. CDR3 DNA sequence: TGTGCCAGCAGTAGGACTAGATCCGATACGCAGTATTTT.

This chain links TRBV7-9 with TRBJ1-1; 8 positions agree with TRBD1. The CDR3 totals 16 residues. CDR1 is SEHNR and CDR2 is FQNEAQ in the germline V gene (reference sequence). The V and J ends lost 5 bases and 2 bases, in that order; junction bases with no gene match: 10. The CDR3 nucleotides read TGTGCCAGCAGCAAGAGGACGACAGGGGTTAACACTGAAGCTTTCTTT. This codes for CASSKRTTGVNTEAFF.

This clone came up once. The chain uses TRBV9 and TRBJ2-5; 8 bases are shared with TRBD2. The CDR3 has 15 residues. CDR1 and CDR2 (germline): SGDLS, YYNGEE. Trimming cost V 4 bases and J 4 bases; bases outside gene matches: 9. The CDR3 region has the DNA TGTGCCAGCAGCTCCACCGGGACTAGTACAGAGACCCAGTACTTC. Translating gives CASSSTGTSTETQYF. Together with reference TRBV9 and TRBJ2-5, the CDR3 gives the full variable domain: DSGVTQTPKHLITATGQRVTLRCSPRSGDLSVYWYQQSLDQGLQFLIQYYNGEERAKGNILERFSAQQFPDLHSELNLSSLELGDSALYFCASSSTGTSTETQYFGPGTRLLVL.

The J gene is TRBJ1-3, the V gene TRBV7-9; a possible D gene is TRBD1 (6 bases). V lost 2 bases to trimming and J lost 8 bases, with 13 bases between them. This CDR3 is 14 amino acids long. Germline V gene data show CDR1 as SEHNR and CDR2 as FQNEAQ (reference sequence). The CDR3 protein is CASSLSQGVDTIYF. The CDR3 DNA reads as TGTGCCAGCAGCTTATCACAGGGTGTCGACACCATATATTTT.

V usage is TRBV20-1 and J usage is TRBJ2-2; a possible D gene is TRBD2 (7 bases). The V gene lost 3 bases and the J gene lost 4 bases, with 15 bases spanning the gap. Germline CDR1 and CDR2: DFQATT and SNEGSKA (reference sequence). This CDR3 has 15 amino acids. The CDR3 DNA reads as TGCAGTGCTAGTGATTGGAGGGGGGGCACCGGGGAGCTGTTTTTT. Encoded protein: CSASDWRGGTGELFF.

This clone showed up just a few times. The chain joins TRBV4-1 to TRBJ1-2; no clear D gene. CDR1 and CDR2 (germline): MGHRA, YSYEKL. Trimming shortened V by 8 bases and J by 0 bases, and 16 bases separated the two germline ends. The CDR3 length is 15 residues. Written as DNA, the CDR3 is TGCGCCAGCGGGCCCTACCTACTCGCTAACTATGGCTACACCTTC. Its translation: CASGPYLLANYGYTF.

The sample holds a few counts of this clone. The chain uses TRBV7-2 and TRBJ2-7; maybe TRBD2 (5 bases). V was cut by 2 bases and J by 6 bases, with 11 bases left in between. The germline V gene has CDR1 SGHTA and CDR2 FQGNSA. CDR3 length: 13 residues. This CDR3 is CASSLWEEGEQYF. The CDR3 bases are TGTGCCAGCAGCTTATGGGAAGAGGGCGAGCAGTACTTC.

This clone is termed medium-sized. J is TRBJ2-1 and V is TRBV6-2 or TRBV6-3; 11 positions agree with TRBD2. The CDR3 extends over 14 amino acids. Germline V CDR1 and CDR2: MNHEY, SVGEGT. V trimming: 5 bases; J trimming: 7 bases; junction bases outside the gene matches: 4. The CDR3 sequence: CASSDWTSGNEQFF. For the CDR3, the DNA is TGTGCCAGCAGTGATTGGACTAGCGGGAATGAGCAGTTCTTC.

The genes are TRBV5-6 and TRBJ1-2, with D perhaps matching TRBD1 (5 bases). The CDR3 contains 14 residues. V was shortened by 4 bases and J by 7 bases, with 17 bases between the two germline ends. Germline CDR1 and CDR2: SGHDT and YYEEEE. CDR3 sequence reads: CASSGDFADGGYTF. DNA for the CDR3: TGTGCCAGCAGCGGGGACTTCGCAGACGGTGGCTACACCTTC.

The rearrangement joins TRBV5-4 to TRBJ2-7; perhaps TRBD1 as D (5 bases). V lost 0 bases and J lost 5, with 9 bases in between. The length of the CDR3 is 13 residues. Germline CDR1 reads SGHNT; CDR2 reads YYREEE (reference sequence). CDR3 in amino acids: CASSLGQGHEQYF. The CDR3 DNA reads TGTGCCAGCAGCTTGGGGCAGGGCCACGAGCAGTACTTC.

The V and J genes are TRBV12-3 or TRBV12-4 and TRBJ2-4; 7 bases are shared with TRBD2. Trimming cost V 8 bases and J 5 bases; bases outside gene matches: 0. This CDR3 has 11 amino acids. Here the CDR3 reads CASREENIQYF. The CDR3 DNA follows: TGTGCCAGCCGGGAGGAAAACATTCAGTACTTC.

The CDR3 DNA follows: TGTGCCAGCAGCCCCAATTTTGATACGCAGTATTTT. Encoded protein: CASSPNFDTQYF. This chain connects TRBV9 to TRBJ2-3; no clear D gene. V was shortened by 4 bases and J by 6 bases, with 9 bases between the two germline ends. The CDR3 loop spans 12 amino acids. In germline, CDR1 is SGDLS, CDR2 YYNGEE.

The CDR3 bases are TGTGCCAGCAGCCAATCGCAGGGGACTGAAGCTTTCTTT. Translating it yields CASSQSQGTEAFF. The chain joins TRBV14 to TRBJ1-1; D is perhaps TRBD1 (6 bases). Germline V gene lookup returns CDR1 SGHDN and CDR2 FVKESK. V gave up 2 bases and J gave up 5 bases, with 9 bases separating them. The CDR3 is 13 amino acids.

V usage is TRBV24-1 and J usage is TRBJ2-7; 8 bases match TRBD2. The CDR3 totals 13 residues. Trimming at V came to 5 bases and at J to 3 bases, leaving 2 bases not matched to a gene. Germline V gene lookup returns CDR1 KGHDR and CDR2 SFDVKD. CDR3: CATSAGGNYEQYF. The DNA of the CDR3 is TGTGCCACCAGTGCGGGAGGGAACTACGAGCAGTACTTC.

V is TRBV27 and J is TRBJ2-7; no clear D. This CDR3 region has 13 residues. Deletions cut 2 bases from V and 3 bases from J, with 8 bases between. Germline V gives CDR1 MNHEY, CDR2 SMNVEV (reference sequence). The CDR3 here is CASSLARDYEQYF. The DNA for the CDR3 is TGTGCCAGCAGTTTAGCCCGAGACTACGAGCAGTACTTC.

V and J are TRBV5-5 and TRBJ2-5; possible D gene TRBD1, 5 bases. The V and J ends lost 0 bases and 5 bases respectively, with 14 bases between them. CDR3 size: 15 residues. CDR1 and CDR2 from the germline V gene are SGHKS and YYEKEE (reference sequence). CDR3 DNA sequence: TGTGCCAGCAGCTTGGGGGGCCAGGGTAGGGAGACCCAGTACTTC. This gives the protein CASSLGGQGRETQYF.

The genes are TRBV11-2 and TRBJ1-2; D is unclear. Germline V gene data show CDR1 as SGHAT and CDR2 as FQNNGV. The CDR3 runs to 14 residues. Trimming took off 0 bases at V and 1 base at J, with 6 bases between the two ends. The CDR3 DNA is TGTGCCAGCAGCTTAGATGCGGGTAACTATGGCTACACCTTC. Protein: CASSLDAGNYGYTF.

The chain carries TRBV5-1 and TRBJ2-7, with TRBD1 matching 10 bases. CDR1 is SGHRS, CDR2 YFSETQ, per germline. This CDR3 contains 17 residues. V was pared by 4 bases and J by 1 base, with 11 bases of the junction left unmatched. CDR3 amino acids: CASSRSPLGQGSYEQYF. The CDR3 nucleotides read TGCGCCAGCAGCCGTTCCCCACTGGGACAGGGGTCCTACGAGCAGTACTTC. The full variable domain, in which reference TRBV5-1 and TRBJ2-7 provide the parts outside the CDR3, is KAGVTQTPRYLIKTRGQQVTLSCSPISGHRSVSWYQQTPGQGLQFLFEYFSETQRNKGNFPGRFSGRQFSNSRSEMNVSTLELGDSALYLCASSRSPLGQGSYEQYFGPGTRLTVT.

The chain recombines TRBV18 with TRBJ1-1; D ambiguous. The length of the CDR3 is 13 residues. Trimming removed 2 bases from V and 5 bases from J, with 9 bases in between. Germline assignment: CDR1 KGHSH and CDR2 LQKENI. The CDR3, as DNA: TGTGCCAGCTCACCAATAGTCCGTACTGAAGCTTTCTTT. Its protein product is CASSPIVRTEAFF.

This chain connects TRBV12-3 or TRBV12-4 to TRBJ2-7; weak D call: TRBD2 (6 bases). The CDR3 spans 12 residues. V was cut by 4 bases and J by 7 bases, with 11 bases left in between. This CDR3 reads CASSWGVSEQYF. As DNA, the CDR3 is TGTGCCAGCAGTTGGGGGGTCTCGGAGCAGTACTTC.

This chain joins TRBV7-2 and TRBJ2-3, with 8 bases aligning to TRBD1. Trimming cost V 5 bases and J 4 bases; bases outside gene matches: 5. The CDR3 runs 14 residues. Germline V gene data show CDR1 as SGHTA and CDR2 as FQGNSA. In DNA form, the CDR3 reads TGTGCCAGCAGCAAAAAGGACAGGGCAGATACGCAGTATTTT. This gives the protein CASSKKDRADTQYF.

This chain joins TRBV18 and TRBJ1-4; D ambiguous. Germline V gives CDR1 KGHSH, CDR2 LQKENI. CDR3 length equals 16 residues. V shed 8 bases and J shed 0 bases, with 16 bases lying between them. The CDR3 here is CASRPDTGTTNEKLFF. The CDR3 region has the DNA TGTGCCAGCAGACCTGACACCGGCACAACTAATGAAAAACTGTTTTTT.

The CDR3 DNA reads as TGTGCCATCACCCTGGGGGCAGGGACGAGCGAGCAGTACTTC. As protein: CAITLGAGTSEQYF. The genes are TRBV10-3 and TRBJ2-7; weak D call: TRBD1 (6 bases). Trimming took 7 bases from V and 6 from J, leaving 19 bases between them. From germline, CDR1 is ENHRY and CDR2 SYGVKD. The CDR3 runs 14 residues.

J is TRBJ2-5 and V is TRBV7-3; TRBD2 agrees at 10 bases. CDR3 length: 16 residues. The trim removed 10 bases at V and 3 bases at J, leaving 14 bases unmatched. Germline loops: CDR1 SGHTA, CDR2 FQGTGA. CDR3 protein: CATSGLAGELEETQYF. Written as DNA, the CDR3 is TGTGCCACATCAGGGCTAGCGGGAGAACTCGAAGAGACCCAGTACTTC. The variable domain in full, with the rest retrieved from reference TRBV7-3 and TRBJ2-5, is GAGVSQTPSNKVTEKGKYVELRCDPISGHTALYWYRQSLGQGPEFLIYFQGTGAADDSGLPNDRFFAVRPEGSVSTLKIQRTERGDSAVYLCATSGLAGELEETQYFGPGTRLLVL.

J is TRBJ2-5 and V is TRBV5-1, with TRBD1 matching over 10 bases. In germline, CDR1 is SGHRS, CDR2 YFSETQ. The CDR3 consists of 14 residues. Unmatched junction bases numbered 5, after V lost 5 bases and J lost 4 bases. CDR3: CASRPGTGAETQYF. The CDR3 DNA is TGCGCCAGCAGACCCGGGACAGGGGCAGAGACCCAGTACTTC.